This T cell receptor (beta chain) came from a study of molecular identifiers for immune sequencing clone quantification. Study in general: With replicates, the RNA of roughly 20,000 or 100,000 naive CD8 cells was split five ways and four were sequenced.

A CD8+CD4-CCR7+CD45RA+ gate was used to sort naive CD8 T cells. Details on this clonotype: Possible read error: a much larger clone is one base away.

TCRdb recomputed calls from the PCR reads with MiXCR, one row per CDR3 protein. The data hold tens of thousands of distinct CDR3 sequences, with around 17% observed a single time. The origin of this receptor is a human donor in good health. Some libraries in this study had Jurkat cell RNA spiked in. The sequencing sample was made of naive CD8+ T cells from blood, with Jurkat cell RNA spiked in. Subset: FACS-sorted CD8+CD4-CCR7+CD45RA+ naive T cells.

The DNA of the CDR3 is TGCGCCAGCAGCCAAGATTCCACCGTGCGGGGGGGCAATGAGCAGTTCTTC. Residues: CASSQDSTVRGGNEQFF. The chain employs TRBV4-1 and TRBJ2-1; 9 bases match TRBD2. CDR1 is MGHRA, CDR2 YSYEKL, per germline. V shed 0 bases, J shed 6 bases, and the junction held 9 bases outside the gene matches. The CDR3 consists of 17 residues.